This is a list of T cell receptor beta chains from one sample in a study of T cells in tumors after PD-1 blockade. TCRdb's table, derived via immunoSEQ multiplex PCR, lists solely in-frame clones and lacks some. Of 45,000 to 60,000 clones in the sample, more than 60% were seen once. The sample here was PBMCs, taken before anti-PD-1 therapy. These receptors came from a human donor with advanced basal cell or squamous cell carcinoma (not recorded which). Each CDR3 is given without its conserved first and last residue. Each record gives: J gene, clone size, V gene, CDR3 protein. Clone size is given for some rows only: seen once, a few or many times, or a class if the clone is expanded.

>TRBJ2-1|-|TRBV7-6
ASSPREGGYEQF
>TRBJ2-7|-|TRBV5-1
ASSLGGGSAHEQY
>TRBJ1-2|-|TRBV3-1/TRBV3-2
ASSHHRDRNSIYGYT
>TRBJ2-5|-|TRBV4-1
ASSPEEGAQETQY
>TRBJ2-7|-|TRBV13
ASSPAGTGAHEQY
>TRBJ2-5|-|TRBV6-5
ASSNSLEPQETQY
>TRBJ1-2|few|TRBV7-9
ASSVQGAGYT
>TRBJ2-2|-|TRBV9
ASSVDGRAGGELF
>TRBJ1-4|-|TRBV5-6
ASSLGQGRNEKLF
>TRBJ2-3|-|TRBV2
ASSGAGDPSTQY
>TRBJ2-2|-|TRBV28
ASSSTSGRLQDSGELF
>TRBJ2-7|many|TRBV4-2
ASSQDWGEAAENEQY
>TRBJ2-3|-|TRBV2
ASTLSGGTDTQY
>TRBJ2-7|medium-sized|TRBV28
ASSIGVGYEQY
>TRBJ2-7|-|TRBV15
ATSRDMYEQY
>TRBJ2-1|-|TRBV10-3
AISELIGSYNEQF
>TRBJ2-3|-|TRBV27
ASSLGLANSDTQY
>TRBJ2-7|-|TRBV28
ASSLTGASGTYEQY
>TRBJ2-5|-|TRBV19
ASSNGQGDGQETQY
>TRBJ2-1|-|TRBV7-6
ASSSTASSYNEQF
>TRBJ1-1|-|TRBV4-2
ASSQGVTKILETEAF
>TRBJ1-5|-|TRBV6-5
ASRASYSNQPQH
>TRBJ2-1|-|TRBV2
ASMTSGLYNEQF
>TRBJ2-2|-|TRBV9
ASSVVANTGELF